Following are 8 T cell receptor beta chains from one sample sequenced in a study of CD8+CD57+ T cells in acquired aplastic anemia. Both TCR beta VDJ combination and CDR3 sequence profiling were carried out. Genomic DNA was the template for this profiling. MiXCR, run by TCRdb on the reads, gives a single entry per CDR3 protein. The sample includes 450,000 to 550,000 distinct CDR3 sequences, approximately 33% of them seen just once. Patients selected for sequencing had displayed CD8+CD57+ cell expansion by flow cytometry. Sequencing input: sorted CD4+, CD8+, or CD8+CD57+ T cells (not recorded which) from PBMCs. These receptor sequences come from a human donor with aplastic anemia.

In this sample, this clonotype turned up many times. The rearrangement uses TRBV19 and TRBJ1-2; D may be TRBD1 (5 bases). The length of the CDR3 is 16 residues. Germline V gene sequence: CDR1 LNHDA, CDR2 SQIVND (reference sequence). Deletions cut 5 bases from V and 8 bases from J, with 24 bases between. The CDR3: CASSSSRTSRFDGYTF. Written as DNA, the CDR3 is TGTGCCAGTAGTTCATCGAGGACAAGTAGATTCGACGGCTACACCTTC.

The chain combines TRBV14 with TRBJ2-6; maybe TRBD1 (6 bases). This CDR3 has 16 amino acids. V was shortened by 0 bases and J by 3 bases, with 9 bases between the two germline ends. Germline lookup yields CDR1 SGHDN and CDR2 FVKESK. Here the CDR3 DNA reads TGTGCCAGCAGCCAAGATTCAGGGGTTGGGGCCAACGTCCTGACTTTC. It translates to CASSQDSGVGANVLTF.

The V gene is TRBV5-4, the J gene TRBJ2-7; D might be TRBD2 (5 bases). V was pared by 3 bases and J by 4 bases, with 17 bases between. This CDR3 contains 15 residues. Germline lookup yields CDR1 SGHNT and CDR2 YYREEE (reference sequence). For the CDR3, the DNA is TGTGCCAGCAGCTCCGGCGCGGACTCCCAGTACGAGCAGTACTTC. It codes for CASSSGADSQYEQYF.

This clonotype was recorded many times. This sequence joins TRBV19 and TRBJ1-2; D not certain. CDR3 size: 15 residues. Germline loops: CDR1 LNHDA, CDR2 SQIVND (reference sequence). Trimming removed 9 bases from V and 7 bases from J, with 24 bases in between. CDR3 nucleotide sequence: TGTGCCAGCAGGACGTTCGTTGCCCGGGAAGCTGGCTACACCTTC. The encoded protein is CASRTFVAREAGYTF.

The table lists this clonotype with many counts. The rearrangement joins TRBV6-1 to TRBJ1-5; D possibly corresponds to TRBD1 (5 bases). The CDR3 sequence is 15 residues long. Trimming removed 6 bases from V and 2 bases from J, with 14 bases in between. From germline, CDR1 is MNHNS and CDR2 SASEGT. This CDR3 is CASSPDRNGNQPQHF. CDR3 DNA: TGTGCCAGCAGCCCCGACAGAAATGGCAATCAGCCCCAGCATTTT.

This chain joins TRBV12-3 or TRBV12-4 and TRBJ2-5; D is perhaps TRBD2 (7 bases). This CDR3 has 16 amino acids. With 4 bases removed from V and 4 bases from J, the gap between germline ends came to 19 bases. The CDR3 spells CASSYDLTGGGETQYF. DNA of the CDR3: TGTGCCAGCAGTTACGATCTAACGGGGGGCGGAGAGACCCAGTACTTC.

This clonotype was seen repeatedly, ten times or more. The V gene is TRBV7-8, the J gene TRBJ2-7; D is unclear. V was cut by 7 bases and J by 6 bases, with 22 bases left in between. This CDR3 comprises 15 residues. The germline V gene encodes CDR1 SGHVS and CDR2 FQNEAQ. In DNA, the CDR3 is TGTGCCAGCACCCTAAGTAGACTCTCACCCGCCGAGCAGTACTTC. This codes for CASTLSRLSPAEQYF.

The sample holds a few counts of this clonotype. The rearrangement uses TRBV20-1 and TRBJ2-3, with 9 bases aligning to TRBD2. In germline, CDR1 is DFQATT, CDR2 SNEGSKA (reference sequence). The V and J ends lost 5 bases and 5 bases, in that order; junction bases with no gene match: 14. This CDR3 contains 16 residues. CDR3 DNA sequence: TGCAGTGCTCCCTACTGGCGGGAGGGCCGGGGAGATACGCAGTATTTT. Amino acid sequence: CSAPYWREGRGDTQYF.